The 5 T cell receptor beta chains below all came from one sample that was sequenced in a study of cytomegalovirus exposure and HLA in healthy donors. PCR used 60 Vbeta primers and 13 Jbeta primers. The repertoire was sequenced with immunoSEQ multiplex PCR; TCRdb's copy has only in-frame clones and lacks some. The table has fewer than 85,000 clones, around 72% seen once. The material sequenced was PBMCs. The receptors shown here come from a woman aged 40 to 50 in good health and CMV-seropositive.

V usage is TRBV11-2 and J usage is TRBJ1-2, with unresolved D. The germline CDR1 and CDR2 sequences are SGHAT and FQNNGV. Trimming removed 2 bases from V and 8 bases from J, with 12 bases in between. The CDR3 spans 13 residues. This chain's CDR3 is CASSLPPVEGYTF. CDR3 in DNA: TGTGCCAGCAGCTTACCGCCGGTCGAGGGCTACACCTTC.

The V gene is TRBV19, the J gene TRBJ2-2; D is undetermined. Trimming stripped 1 base from V and 4 bases from J, with 7 bases between. CDR3 size: 14 residues. In germline, CDR1 is LNHDA, CDR2 SQIVND (reference sequence). CDR3 protein: CASSIGQSTGELFF. The CDR3 nucleotides are TGTGCCAGTAGTATAGGCCAGTCCACCGGGGAGCTGTTTTTT.

V and J are TRBV10-3 and TRBJ1-5; maybe TRBD1 (6 bases). The CDR3 extends over 14 amino acids. V shed 6 bases and J shed 9 bases, with 18 bases lying between them. Germline V gives CDR1 ENHRY, CDR2 SYGVKD. Here the CDR3 DNA reads TGTGCCATCAGGAGACAGGACTTAGGGCGGCCCCAGCATTTT. Its translation is CAIRRQDLGRPQHF.

CDR3 DNA: TGTGCCAGCAGCTTGGTGTGGGAGGTCGAGCAGTACTTC. Amino acid sequence: CASSLVWEVEQYF. The V call is TRBV5-6, the J call TRBJ2-7, with a possible D match to TRBD2 (6 bases). Germline CDR1 reads SGHDT; CDR2 reads YYEEEE. V was trimmed by 0 bases and J by 6 bases, leaving 10 bases between them. CDR3 size: 13 residues.

J is TRBJ1-2 and V is TRBV30; D gene uncertain. Trimming left V 5 bases short and J 1 base short, with 11 bases between. Germline V CDR1 and CDR2: GTSNPN, SVGIG (reference sequence). This CDR3 comprises 13 residues. DNA of the CDR3: TGTGCCTGGTACAACCGTTTTAACTATGGCTACACCTTC. Translation: CAWYNRFNYGYTF. Full variable domain (rest looked up from reference TRBV30 and TRBJ1-2): SQTIHQWPATLVQPVGSPLSLECTVEGTSNPNLYWYRQAAGRGLQLLFYSVGIGQISSEVPQNLSASRPQDRQFILSSKKLLLSDSGFYLCAWYNRFNYGYTFGSGTRLTVV.